This T cell receptor beta chain is from a study of CD8+CD57+ T cells in acquired aplastic anemia. This CDR3 has 13 residues. Germline V gene data show CDR1 as SNHLY and CDR2 as FYNNEI. Trimming shortened V by 6 bases and J by 4 bases, and 7 bases separated the two germline ends. TCR beta VDJ and CDR3 profiles were obtained from a genomic DNA template. MiXCR, applied by TCRdb to the reads, yields one record per CDR3 protein. The top ten hold approximately 3.9% of the sample, which has around 400,000 distinct CDR3 sequences, about two thirds seen once. The material sequenced was sorted CD4+, CD8+, or CD8+CD57+ T cells (not recorded which) from PBMCs. The sequence was collected from a human donor in good health, serving as a control. This chain joins TRBV2 and TRBJ2-6; D is undetermined. CDR3 amino acids: CASRGTGANVLTF. The CDR3 DNA reads as TGTGCCAGCAGGGGCACAGGGGCCAACGTCCTGACTTTC.